The rows below give T cell receptor beta chains drawn from one sample of a study of cytomegalovirus exposure and HLA in healthy donors. Sequencing was performed with immunoSEQ multiplex PCR; in TCRdb, only in-frame clones are kept and a portion is missing. The table includes roughly 110,000 clones, over 65% detected once. What was sequenced was PBMCs. Receptors were obtained from a woman aged 18-35 years in good health and CMV-seronegative. Both conserved end residues are part of each CDR3. D genes are given only for firm matches. Size is omitted from some rows. Given values are once, few, many or a class for expanded clones.

size	V	D	J	DNA	CDR3
.	TRBV5-5	.	TRBJ1-1	TGTGCCAGCAGCTTGGTTCAGGTGAACACTGAAGCTTTCTTT	CASSLVQVNTEAFF
.	TRBV28	.	TRBJ1-1	TGTGCCAGCAGTGCCTCCAGGGCCCCGCAGGGGACTGAAGCTTTCTTT	CASSASRAPQGTEAFF
few	TRBV5-5	TRBD1	TRBJ1-3	TGTGCCAGCAGCTGGCCCGGGACAGAATCTGGAAACACCATATATTTT	CASSWPGTESGNTIYF
.	TRBV6-5	TRBD1	TRBJ1-1	TGTGCCAGCAGTTGGACAGGGGTGCTCACTGAAGCTTTCTTT	CASSWTGVLTEAFF
.	TRBV19	TRBD1	TRBJ1-5	TGTGCCAGTAGCCAGCAGGACAGGGGAAGCAATCAGCCCCAGCATTTT	CASSQQDRGSNQPQHF
.	TRBV7-9	.	TRBJ2-5	TGTGCCAGCACCCTTATCGAAGAGACCCAGTACTTC	CASTLIEETQYF
.	TRBV29-1	.	TRBJ2-4	TGCAGCGTGGGGGACTTCGGAAACATTCAGTACTTC	CSVGDFGNIQYF
.	TRBV7-9	.	TRBJ1-1	TGTGCCAGCACCCACTCGGGACATCCGAACACTGAAGCTTTCTTT	CASTHSGHPNTEAFF
once	TRBV28	TRBD1	TRBJ1-1	TGTGCCAGCAGTCTACCTGGACAGGGCACGAGGAGGAACACTGAAGCTTTCTTT	CASSLPGQGTRRNTEAFF
few	TRBV2	TRBD1	TRBJ1-4	TGTGCCAGCGGGTCACCCGGGACAGGTTTACGTGAAAAACTGTTTTTT	CASGSPGTGLREKLFF
.	TRBV11-3	.	TRBJ1-1	TGTGCCAGCAGCTTACTGCAGGTTTCTGAAGCTTTCTTT	CASSLLQVSEAFF
.	TRBV7-2	TRBD2	TRBJ2-3	TGTGCCAGCAGCCCCCAACTAGCGGGGGGTCCAGATACGCAGTATTTT	CASSPQLAGGPDTQYF
.	TRBV4-1	TRBD2	TRBJ2-1	TGCGCCAGCAGCCAAGGCGGGAGTATCAATGAGCAGTTCTTC	CASSQGGSINEQFF
.	TRBV6-4	.	TRBJ1-1	TGTGCCAGCAGTGAGGGGGCAGGCACTGAAGCTTTCTTT	CASSEGAGTEAFF
.	TRBV27	TRBD1	TRBJ1-2	TGTGCCAGCAGTCCCGGACAGGGTAAAAAGCGGCTCGATGGCTACACCTTC	CASSPGQGKKRLDGYTF
.	TRBV7-2	.	TRBJ2-7	TGTGCCAGCAGCCCGTCCCCGTCGAGCCACGAGCAGTACTTC	CASSPSPSSHEQYF
.	TRBV18	.	TRBJ2-1	TGTGCCAGCTCACCCATGGGGGGGCTCTCCTACAATGAGCAGTTCTTC	CASSPMGGLSYNEQFF
few	TRBV11-2	.	TRBJ2-3	TGTGCCAGCAGACAGGCAGGGGCGACAGATACGCAGTATTTT	CASRQAGATDTQYF
few	TRBV28	TRBD1	TRBJ2-7	TGTGCCAGCAGTACGCCGGGACAGGGAGTACGGGAGCAGTACTTC	CASSTPGQGVREQYF
.	TRBV7-9	.	TRBJ1-2	TGTGCCAGCAGCTTAGGGTTGGGCCTTGGCGGCTACACCTTC	CASSLGLGLGGYTF
.	TRBV6-1	.	TRBJ1-5	TGTGCCACCCTAGAACTCAGGGGAAACAATCAGCCCCAGCATTTT	CATLELRGNNQPQHF
.	TRBV12-5	TRBD2	TRBJ2-1	TGTGCTAGTGGTTTGAATGAGCGGGGGGATTATGAGCAGTTCTTC	CASGLNERGDYEQFF
.	TRBV2	TRBD1	TRBJ2-2	TGTGCCAGCAGAGGGGACAGGTTGAACACCGGGGAGCTGTTTTTT	CASRGDRLNTGELFF
.	TRBV5-4	TRBD2	TRBJ2-3	TGTGCCAGCAGCTTGTTGATAGCGGGAGCCACGGATACGCAGTATTTT	CASSLLIAGATDTQYF
.	TRBV21-1	.	TRBJ2-1	TGTGCCAGCAGCAAAGGACTGACTAGCGGGGGGAGGAATGAGCAGTTCTTC	CASSKGLTSGGRNEQFF
.	TRBV6-1	TRBD1	TRBJ1-1	TGTGCCAGCACCCTGGACAGGGCGAACACTGAAGCTTTCTTT	CASTLDRANTEAFF
.	TRBV15	.	TRBJ1-4	TGTGCCACCAGCAGAGTGGCTGATCCAAATGAAAAACTGTTTTTT	CATSRVADPNEKLFF
.	TRBV9	TRBD2	TRBJ2-7	TGTGCCAGCAGCCCCCAGACTAGCGAGCCCTACGAGCAGTACTTC	CASSPQTSEPYEQYF
.	TRBV19	.	TRBJ1-3	TGTGCCAGTAGTATTATCACGGTCTCTGGAAACACCATATATTTT	CASSIITVSGNTIYF
.	TRBV18	.	TRBJ2-5	TGTGCCAGCTCACCGGGGGGGCCAGAGACCCAGTACTTC	CASSPGGPETQYF